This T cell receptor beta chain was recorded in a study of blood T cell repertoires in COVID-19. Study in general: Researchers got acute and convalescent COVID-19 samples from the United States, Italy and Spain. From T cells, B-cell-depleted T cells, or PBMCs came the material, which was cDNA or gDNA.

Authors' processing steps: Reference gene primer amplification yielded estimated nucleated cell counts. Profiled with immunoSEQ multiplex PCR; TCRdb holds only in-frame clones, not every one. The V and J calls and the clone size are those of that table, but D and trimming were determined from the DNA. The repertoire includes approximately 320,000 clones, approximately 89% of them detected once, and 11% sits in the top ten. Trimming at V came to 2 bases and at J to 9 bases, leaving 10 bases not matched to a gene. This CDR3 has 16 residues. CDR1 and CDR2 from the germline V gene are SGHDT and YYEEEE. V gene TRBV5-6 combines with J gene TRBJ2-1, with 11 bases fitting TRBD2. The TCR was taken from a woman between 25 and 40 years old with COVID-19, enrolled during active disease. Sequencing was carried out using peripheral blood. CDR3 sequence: CASSFYSGGALGEQFF. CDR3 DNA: TGTGCCAGCAGCTTCTATAGCGGGGGGGCCCTGGGTGAGCAGTTCTTC.